Here is one TCR beta chain with its context. As yet, its antigen is unknown. This entry comes from a study of CD8 T cells in ankylosing spondylitis. General observations from the study: Some motif variants had been reported before (in reactive arthritis synovial fluid and blood). One TCR beta motif, made up of 7 or 8 highly homologous variants, appeared characteristic of ankylosing spondylitis blood. Matched synovial fluid from ankylosing spondylitis patients was reported to be enriched for disease-linked clones.

TCRdb used MiXCR to reprocess the 5' RACE reads, holding one entry per CDR3 protein. Of fewer than 500,000 distinct CDR3 sequences in the sample, approximately 20% are singletons; the top ten hold around 16%. With 0 bases clipped from V and 8 bases from J, the junction kept 4 bases outside the gene matches. The germline V gene has CDR1 LNHNV and CDR2 YYDKDF (reference sequence). This CDR3 has 15 amino acids. The rearrangement joins TRBV15 to TRBJ1-6; 7 bases map to TRBD1. The sample comprised blood, either unsorted or a sorted T cell fraction (not recorded which). The receptor was derived from a male donor with ankylosing spondylitis. The CDR3 nucleotides are TGTGCCACCAGCAGAGAGGGACAGAGGGATTCACCCCTCCACTTT. Its translation: CATSREGQRDSPLHF.